The clone carrying this T cell receptor beta chain has more than one count but fewer than ten. The antigen remains undetermined. V was clipped by 3 bases and J by 6 bases, with 18 bases between them. The CDR3 spans 15 residues. CDR1 is SGHRS, CDR2 YFSETQ, per germline. The assay was immunoSEQ multiplex PCR, and TCRdb's table has in-frame clones only and misses some. In the table there are 25,000 to 35,000 clones, 70% to 80% of which are singletons. The sample originates from a study of PD-1 blockade in classical Hodgkin lymphoma. Overall study findings and caveats: Compared with healthy donors, newly diagnosed patients reportedly showed lower baseline TCR diversity. Patients excluded were those beginning nivolumab under 1 year after ASCT. The baseline diversity of complete responders showed similarity to that of newly diagnosed patients.

Time point indicated: cycle 4 day 1 (C4D1), after about 6 weeks of nivolumab. Every one of the patients relapsed after autologous stem cell transplantation (brentuximab vedotin exposure was variable). This TCR was recovered from a human donor with classical Hodgkin lymphoma. The V gene is TRBV5-1, the J gene TRBJ1-1; D might be TRBD1 (5 bases). Sequences were derived from peripheral blood mononuclear cells (PBMCs), sampled before the fourth cycle of nivolumab. The DNA for the CDR3 is TGCGCCAGCAGCTCCGCTACAGTTCAGGGCGCTGAAGCTTTCTTT. Translating it yields CASSSATVQGAEAFF.